Included here is one T cell receptor beta chain sequence, with context. The antigen is unknown. The V gene lost 2 bases and the J gene lost 4 bases, with 11 bases spanning the gap. The CDR3 is 14 amino acids. Germline-derived CDR1 and CDR2 are MNHEY and SVGEGT. Using immunoSEQ multiplex PCR, the repertoire was profiled, and TCRdb retains in-frame clones only, with some absent. Among fewer than 150,000 clones listed, approximately 94% were seen once. This specimen belongs to a study of T cell responses to AZD1222 COVID-19 vaccine. General study results and limits: CD4 TCRs associated with vaccination spanned spike, dominating at 160-218 and 743-854.

The receptor's source is an adult in good health. The V call is TRBV6-2 or TRBV6-3, the J call TRBJ1-1, with TRBD1 as a possible D gene (5 bases). The sample consisted of peripheral blood, taken on day 0 of AZD1222 vaccination. The CDR3 region is CASSYSRASTEAFF. CDR3 DNA sequence: TGTGCCAGCAGTTACAGCAGGGCGTCCACTGAAGCTTTCTTT.